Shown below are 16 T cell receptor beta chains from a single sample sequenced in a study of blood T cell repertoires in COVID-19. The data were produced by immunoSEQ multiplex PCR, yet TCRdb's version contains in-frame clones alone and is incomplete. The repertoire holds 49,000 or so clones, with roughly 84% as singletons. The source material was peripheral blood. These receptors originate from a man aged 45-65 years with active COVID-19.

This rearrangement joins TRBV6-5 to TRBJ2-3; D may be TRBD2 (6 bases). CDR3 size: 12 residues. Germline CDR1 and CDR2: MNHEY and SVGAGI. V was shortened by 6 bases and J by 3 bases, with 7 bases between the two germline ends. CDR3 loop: CASSRGTDTQYF. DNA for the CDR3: TGTGCCAGCAGCCGGGGGACAGATACGCAGTATTTT.

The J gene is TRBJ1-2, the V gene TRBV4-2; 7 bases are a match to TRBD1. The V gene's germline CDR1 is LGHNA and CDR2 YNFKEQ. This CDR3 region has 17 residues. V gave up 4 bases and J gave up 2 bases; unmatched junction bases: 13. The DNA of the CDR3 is TGTGCCAGCAGCCGGCCTATTAGACAGGGTCAAAACTATGGCTACACCTTC. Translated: CASSRPIRQGQNYGYTF.

CDR3 coding DNA: TGTGCCAGCTCACTACAGGGATACTCCTACGAGCAGTACTTC. It yields the protein CASSLQGYSYEQYF. The chain recombines TRBV18 with TRBJ2-7, with D possibly being TRBD1 (6 bases). V shed 4 bases and J shed 0 bases, with 10 bases lying between them. The CDR3 contains 14 residues. Per the germline V gene, CDR1 is KGHSH and CDR2 is LQKENI.

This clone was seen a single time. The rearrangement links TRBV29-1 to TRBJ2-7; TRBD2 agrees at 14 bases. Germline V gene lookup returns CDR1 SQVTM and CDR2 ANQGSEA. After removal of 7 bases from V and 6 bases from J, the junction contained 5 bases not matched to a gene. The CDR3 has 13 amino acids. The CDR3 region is CSGGLAGEGEQYF. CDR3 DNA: TGCAGCGGGGGACTAGCGGGAGAAGGCGAGCAGTACTTC.

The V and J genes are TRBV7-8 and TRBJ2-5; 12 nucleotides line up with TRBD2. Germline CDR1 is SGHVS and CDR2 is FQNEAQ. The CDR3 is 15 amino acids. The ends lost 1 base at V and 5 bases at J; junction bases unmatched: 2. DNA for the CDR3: TGTGCCAGCAGCTTAGGACTAGCGGGGGACGAGACCCAGTACTTC. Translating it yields CASSLGLAGDETQYF.

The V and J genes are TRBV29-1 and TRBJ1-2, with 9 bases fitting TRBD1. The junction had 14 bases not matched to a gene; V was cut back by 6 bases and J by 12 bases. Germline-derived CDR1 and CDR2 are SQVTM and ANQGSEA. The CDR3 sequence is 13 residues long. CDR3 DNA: TGCAGCGTGGAGCCCCACAGGGGGCAATCAAACACCTTC. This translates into CSVEPHRGQSNTF.

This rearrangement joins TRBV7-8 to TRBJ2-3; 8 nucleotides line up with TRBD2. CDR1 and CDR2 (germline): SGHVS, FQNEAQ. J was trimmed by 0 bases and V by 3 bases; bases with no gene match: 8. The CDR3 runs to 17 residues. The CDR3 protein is CASSFRTGGVSTDTQYF. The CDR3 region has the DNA TGTGCCAGCAGCTTCCGAACGGGGGGGGTAAGCACAGATACGCAGTATTTT.

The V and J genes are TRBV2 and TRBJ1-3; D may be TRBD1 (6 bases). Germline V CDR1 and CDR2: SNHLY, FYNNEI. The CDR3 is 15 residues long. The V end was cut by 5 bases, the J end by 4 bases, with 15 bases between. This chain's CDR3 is CASSWDNPGGNTIYF. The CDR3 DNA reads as TGTGCCAGCAGTTGGGACAATCCCGGGGGAAACACCATATATTTT.

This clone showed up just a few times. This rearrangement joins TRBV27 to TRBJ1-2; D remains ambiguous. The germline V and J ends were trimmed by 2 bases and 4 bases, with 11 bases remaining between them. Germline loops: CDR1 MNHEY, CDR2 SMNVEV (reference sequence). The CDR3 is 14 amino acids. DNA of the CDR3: TGTGCCAGCAGTTTAAAACCAGGCCCCTATGGCTACACCTTC. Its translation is CASSLKPGPYGYTF.

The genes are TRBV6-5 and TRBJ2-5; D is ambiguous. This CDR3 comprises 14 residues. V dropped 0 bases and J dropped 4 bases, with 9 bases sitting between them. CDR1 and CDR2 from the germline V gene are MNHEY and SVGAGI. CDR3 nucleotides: TGTGCCAGCAGTTACTCGATACAACGAGAGACCCAGTACTTC. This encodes CASSYSIQRETQYF.

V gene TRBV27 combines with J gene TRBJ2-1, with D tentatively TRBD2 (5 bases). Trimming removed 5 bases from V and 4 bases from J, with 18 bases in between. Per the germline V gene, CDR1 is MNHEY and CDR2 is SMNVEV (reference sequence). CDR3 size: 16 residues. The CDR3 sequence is CASSPLDGLMYNEQFF. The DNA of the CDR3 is TGTGCCAGCAGTCCCTTAGACGGACTGATGTACAATGAGCAGTTCTTC.

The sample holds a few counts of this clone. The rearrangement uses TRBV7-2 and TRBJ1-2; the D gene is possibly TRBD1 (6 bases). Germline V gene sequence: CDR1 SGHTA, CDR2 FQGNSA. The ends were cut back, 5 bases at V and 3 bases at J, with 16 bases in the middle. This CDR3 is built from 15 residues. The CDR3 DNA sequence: TGTGCCAGCAGCATTGACAGGTTTAGCTACTATGGCTACACCTTC. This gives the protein CASSIDRFSYYGYTF. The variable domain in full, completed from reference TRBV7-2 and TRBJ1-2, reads GAGVSQSPSNKVTEKGKDVELRCDPISGHTALYWYRQSLGQGLEFLIYFQGNSAPDKSGLPSDRFSAERTGGSVSTLTIQRTQQEDSAVYLCASSIDRFSYYGYTFGSGTRLTVV.

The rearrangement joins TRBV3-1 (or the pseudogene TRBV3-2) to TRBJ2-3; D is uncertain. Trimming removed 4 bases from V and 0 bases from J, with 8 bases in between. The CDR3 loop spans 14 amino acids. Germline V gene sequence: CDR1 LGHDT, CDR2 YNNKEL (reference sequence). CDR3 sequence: CASSPPSSTDTQYF. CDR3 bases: TGTGCCAGCAGCCCTCCTTCTAGCACAGATACGCAGTATTTT.

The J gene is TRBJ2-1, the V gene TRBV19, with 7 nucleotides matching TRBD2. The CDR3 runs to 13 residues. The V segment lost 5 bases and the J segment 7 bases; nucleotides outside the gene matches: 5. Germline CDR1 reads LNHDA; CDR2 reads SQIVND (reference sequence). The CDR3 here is CASSVGGGNEQFF. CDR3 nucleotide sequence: TGTGCCAGTAGTGTCGGGGGAGGGAATGAGCAGTTCTTC.

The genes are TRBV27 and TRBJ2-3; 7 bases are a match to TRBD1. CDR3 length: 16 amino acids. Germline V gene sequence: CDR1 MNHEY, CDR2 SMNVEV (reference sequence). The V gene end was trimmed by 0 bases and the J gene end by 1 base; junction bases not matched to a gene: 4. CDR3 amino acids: CASSLSTGWRTDTQYF. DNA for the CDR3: TGTGCCAGCAGTTTATCGACAGGGTGGCGCACAGATACGCAGTATTTT.

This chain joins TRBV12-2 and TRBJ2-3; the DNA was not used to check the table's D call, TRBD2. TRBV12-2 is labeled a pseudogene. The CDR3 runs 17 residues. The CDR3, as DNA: TGTGCAAGTCGCTTAGGGGGAAAGCGGCCCAGCACAGATACGCAGTATTTT. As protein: CASRLGGKRPSTDTQYF.